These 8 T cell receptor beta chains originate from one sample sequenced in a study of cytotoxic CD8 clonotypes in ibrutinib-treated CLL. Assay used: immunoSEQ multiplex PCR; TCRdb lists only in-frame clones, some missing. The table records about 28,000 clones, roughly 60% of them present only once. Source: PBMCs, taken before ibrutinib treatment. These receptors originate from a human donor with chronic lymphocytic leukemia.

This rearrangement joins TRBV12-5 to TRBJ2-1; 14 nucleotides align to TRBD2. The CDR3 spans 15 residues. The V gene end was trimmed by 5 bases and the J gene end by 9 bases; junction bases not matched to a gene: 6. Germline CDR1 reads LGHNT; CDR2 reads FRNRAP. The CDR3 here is CASGPGLAGVFEQFF. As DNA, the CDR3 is TGTGCTAGTGGTCCGGGACTAGCGGGAGTGTTTGAGCAGTTCTTC.

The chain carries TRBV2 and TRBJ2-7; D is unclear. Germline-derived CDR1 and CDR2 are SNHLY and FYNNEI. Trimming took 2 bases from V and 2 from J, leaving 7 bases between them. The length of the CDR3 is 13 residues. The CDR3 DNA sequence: TGTGCCAGCAGTGAAACCCAGCCCTACGAGCAGTACTTC. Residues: CASSETQPYEQYF.

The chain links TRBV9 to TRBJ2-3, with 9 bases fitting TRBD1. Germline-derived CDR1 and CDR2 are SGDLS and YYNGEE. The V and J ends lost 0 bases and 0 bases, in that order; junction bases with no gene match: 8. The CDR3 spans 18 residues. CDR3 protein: CASSVALGTGYSTDTQYF. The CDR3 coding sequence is TGTGCCAGCAGCGTAGCTCTTGGGACAGGGTATAGCACAGATACGCAGTATTTT.

CDR3 nucleotide sequence: TGTGCCAGCAGGACACCGGGACAAGCCTACGAGCAGTACTTC. As protein: CASRTPGQAYEQYF. The rearrangement links TRBV6-5 to TRBJ2-7; perhaps TRBD1 as D (6 bases). Germline V gene data show CDR1 as MNHEY and CDR2 as SVGAGI. CDR3 length: 14 amino acids. Trimming shortened V by 6 bases and J by 2 bases, and 14 bases separated the two germline ends.

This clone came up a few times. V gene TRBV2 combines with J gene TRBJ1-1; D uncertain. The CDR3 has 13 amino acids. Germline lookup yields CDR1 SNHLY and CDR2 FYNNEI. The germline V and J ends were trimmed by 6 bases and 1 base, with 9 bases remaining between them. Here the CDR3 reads CASRGSQNTEAFF. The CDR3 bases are TGTGCCAGCAGGGGTTCCCAGAACACTGAAGCTTTCTTT.

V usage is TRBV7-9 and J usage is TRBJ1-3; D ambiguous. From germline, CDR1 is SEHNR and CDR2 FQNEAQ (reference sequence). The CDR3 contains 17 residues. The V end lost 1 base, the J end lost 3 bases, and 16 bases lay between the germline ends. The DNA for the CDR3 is TGTGCCAGCAGCTTAGTAAGTCTCAGGAGGATTGGAAACACCATATATTTT. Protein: CASSLVSLRRIGNTIYF.

This CDR3 reads CASSLGTDTQYF. In DNA, the CDR3 is TGTGCCAGCAGCCTCGGGACAGATACGCAGTATTTT. The chain recombines TRBV7-8 with TRBJ2-3; D is uncertain. CDR1 is SGHVS and CDR2 is FQNEAQ in the germline V gene. The V gene lost 5 bases and the J gene lost 3 bases, with 6 bases spanning the gap. The CDR3 totals 12 residues.

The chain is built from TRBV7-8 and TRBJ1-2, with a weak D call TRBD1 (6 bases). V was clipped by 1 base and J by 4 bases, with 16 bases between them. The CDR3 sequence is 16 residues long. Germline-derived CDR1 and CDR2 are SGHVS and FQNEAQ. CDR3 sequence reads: CASSLGSGGSGYGYTF. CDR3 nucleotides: TGTGCCAGCAGCTTAGGTTCTGGGGGCTCGGGCTATGGCTACACCTTC.